The TCR beta chain under discussion was sequenced for a study of cytomegalovirus exposure and HLA in healthy donors. V lost 2 bases to trimming and J lost 4 bases; unmatched junction nucleotides: 6. The germline V gene encodes CDR1 MNHEY and CDR2 SVGAGI. CDR3 size: 15 residues. Study-level points and caveats: Certain sequence variants were highly shared and formed a cluster, and this cluster was likely a sequencing artifact.

It was with 60 Vbeta and 13 Jbeta primers that the PCR ran. Sequencing was performed with immunoSEQ multiplex PCR; in TCRdb, only in-frame clones are kept and a portion is missing. This sample has roughly 110,000 clones, with under 80% found just once. Sample share makes this clone large. Its matching antigen is unknown. Other DNA sequences in this sample translate to the same CDR3. J is TRBJ2-5 and V is TRBV6-5, with 8 bases aligning to TRBD2. Material: PBMCs. The sequence derives from a middle-aged woman in good health and CMV-seropositive. CDR3 DNA: TGTGCCAGCAGTTACGACAGGAGCGGGGGAGAGACCCAGTACTTC. This translates into CASSYDRSGGETQYF.